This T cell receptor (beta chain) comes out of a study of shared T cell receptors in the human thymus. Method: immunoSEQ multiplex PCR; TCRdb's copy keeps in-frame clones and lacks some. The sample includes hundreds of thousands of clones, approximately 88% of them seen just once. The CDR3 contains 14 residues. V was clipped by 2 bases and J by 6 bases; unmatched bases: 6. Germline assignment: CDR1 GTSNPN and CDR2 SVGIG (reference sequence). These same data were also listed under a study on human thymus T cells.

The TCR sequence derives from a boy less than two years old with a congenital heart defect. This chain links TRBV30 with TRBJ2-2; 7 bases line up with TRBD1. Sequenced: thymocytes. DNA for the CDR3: TGTGCCTGGAGTCAGAACAGGGGAGCCGGGGAGCTGTTTTTT. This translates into CAWSQNRGAGELFF.